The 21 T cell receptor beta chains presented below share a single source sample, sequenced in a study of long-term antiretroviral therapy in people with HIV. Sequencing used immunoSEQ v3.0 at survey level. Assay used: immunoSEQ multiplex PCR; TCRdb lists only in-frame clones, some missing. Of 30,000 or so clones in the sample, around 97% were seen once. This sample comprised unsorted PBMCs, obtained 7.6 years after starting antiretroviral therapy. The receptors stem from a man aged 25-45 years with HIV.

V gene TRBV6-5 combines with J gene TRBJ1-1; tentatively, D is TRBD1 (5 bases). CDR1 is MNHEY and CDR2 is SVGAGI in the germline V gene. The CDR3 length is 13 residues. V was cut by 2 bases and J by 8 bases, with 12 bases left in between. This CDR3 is CASSYLDRGEAFF. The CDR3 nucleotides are TGTGCCAGCAGTTACCTCGACCGGGGGGAAGCTTTCTTT.

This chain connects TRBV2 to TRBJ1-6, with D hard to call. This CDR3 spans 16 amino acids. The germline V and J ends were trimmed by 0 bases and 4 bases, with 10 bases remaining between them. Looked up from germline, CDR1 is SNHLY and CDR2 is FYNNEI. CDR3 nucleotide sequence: TGTGCCAGCAGTGAAGCGCTGATTTGGTATAATTCACCCCTCCACTTT. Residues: CASSEALIWYNSPLHF.

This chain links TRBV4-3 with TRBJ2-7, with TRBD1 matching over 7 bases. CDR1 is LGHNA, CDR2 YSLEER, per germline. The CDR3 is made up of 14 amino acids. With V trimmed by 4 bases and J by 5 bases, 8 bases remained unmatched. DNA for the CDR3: TGCGCCAGCAGCCGAGGGGGCCTCGGGAACGAGCAGTACTTC. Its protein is CASSRGGLGNEQYF.

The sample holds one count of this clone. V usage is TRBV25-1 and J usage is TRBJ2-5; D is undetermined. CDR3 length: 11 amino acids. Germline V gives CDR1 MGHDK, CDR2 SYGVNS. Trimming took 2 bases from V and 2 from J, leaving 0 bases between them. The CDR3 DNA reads TGTGCCAGCAGTGAACAAGAGACCCAGTACTTC. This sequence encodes CASSEQETQYF.

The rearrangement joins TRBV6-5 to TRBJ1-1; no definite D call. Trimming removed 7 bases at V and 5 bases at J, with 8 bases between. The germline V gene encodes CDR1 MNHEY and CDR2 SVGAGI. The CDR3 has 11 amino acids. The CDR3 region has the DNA TGTGCCAGCAAAACGGGGACTGAAGCTTTCTTT. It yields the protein CASKTGTEAFF.

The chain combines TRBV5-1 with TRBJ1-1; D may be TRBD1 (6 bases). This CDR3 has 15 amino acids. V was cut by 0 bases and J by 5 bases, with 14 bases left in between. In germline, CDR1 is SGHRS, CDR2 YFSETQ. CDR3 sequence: CASSLEVGGNTEAFF. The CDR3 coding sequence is TGCGCCAGCAGCTTGGAGGTAGGGGGAAATACTGAAGCTTTCTTT. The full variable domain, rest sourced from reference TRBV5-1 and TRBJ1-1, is KAGVTQTPRYLIKTRGQQVTLSCSPISGHRSVSWYQQTPGQGLQFLFEYFSETQRNKGNFPGRFSGRQFSNSRSEMNVSTLELGDSALYLCASSLEVGGNTEAFFGQGTRLTVV.

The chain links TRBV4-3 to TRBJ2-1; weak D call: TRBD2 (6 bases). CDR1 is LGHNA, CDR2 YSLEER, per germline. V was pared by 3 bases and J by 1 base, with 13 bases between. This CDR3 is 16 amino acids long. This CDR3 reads CASSHAGTESYNEQFF. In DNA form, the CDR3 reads TGCGCCAGCAGCCATGCCGGGACTGAATCCTACAATGAGCAGTTCTTC.

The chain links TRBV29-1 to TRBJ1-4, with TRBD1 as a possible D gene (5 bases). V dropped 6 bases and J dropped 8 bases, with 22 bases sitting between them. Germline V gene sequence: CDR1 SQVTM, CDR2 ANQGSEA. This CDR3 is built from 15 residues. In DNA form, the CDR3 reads TGCAGCGTGGGGTCCTGGGGCAGCGTGGGGGAAAAACTGTTTTTT. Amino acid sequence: CSVGSWGSVGEKLFF. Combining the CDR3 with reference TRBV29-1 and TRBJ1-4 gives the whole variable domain SAVISQKPSRDICQRGTSLTIQCQVDSQVTMMFWYRQQPGQSLTLIATANQGSEATYESGFVIDKFPISRPNLTFSTLTVSNMSPEDSSIYLCSVGSWGSVGEKLFFGSGTQLSVL.

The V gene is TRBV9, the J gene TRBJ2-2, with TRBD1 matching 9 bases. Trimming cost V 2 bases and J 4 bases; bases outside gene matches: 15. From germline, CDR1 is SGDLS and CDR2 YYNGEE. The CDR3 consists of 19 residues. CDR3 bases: TGTGCCAGCAGCGTTCACCCCGGGACAGGGTCCCTCACCACCGGGGAGCTGTTTTTT. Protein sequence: CASSVHPGTGSLTTGELFF. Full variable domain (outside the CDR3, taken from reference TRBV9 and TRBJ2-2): DSGVTQTPKHLITATGQRVTLRCSPRSGDLSVYWYQQSLDQGLQFLIQYYNGEERAKGNILERFSAQQFPDLHSELNLSSLELGDSALYFCASSVHPGTGSLTTGELFFGEGSRLTVL.

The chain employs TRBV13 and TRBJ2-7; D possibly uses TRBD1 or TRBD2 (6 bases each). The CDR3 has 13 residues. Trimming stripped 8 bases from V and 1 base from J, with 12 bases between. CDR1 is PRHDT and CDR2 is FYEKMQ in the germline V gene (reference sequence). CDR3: CASRSGASYEQYF. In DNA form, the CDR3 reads TGTGCCAGCCGATCGGGGGCATCCTACGAGCAGTACTTC. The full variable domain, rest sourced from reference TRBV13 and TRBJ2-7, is AAGVIQSPRHLIKEKRETATLKCYPIPRHDTVYWYQQGPGQDPQFLISFYEKMQSDKGSIPDRFSAQQFSDYHSELNMSSLELGDSALYFCASRSGASYEQYFGPGTRLTVT.

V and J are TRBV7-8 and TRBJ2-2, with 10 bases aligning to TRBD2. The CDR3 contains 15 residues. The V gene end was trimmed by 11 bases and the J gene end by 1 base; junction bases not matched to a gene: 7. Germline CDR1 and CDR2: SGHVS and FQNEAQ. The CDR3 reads CAGEREGRNTGELFF. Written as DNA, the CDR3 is TGTGCCGGAGAGCGGGAGGGCCGGAACACCGGGGAGCTGTTTTTT.

The CDR3 region has the DNA TGCGCCAGCCGTACGGGACACTCCCTTTGGTACCAAGAGACCCAGTACTTC. It specifies CASRTGHSLWYQETQYF. The rearrangement links TRBV5-1 to TRBJ2-5; tentative D call: TRBD1 (6 bases). The CDR3 consists of 17 residues. Per the germline V gene, CDR1 is SGHRS and CDR2 is YFSETQ. V was shortened by 7 bases and J by 0 bases, with 22 bases between the two germline ends.

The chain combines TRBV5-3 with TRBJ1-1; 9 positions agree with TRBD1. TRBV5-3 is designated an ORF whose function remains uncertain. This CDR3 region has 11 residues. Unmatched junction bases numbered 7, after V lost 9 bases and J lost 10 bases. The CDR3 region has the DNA TGTGCCAAGTCCGGGACAGGGAGAGCTTTCTTT. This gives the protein CAKSGTGRAFF.

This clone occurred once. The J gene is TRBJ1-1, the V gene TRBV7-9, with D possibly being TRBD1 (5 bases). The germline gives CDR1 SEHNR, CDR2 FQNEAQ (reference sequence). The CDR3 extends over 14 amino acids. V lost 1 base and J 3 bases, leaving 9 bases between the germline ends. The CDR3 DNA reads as TGTGCCAGCAGCTTAGGAGGAGGGGACACTGAAGCTTTCTTT. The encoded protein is CASSLGGGDTEAFF.

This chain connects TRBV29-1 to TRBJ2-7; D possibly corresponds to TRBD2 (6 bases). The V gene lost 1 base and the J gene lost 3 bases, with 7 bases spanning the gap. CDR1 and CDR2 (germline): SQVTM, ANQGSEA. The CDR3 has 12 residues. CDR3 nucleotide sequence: TGCAGCGTTGAAGGGCGGGACTACGAGCAGTACTTC. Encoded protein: CSVEGRDYEQYF.

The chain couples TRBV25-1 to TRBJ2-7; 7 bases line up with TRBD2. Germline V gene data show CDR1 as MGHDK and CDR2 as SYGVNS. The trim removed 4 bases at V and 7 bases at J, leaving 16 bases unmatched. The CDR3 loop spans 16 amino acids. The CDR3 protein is CASSATGGIPSGEQYF. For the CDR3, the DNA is TGTGCCAGCAGTGCTACGGGGGGAATACCTTCGGGGGAGCAGTACTTC.

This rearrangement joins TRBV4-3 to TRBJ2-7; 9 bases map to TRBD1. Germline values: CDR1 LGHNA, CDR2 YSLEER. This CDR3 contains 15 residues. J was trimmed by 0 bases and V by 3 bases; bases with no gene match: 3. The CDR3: CASSQGQGVSYEQYF. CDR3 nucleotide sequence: TGCGCCAGCAGCCAGGGACAGGGTGTCTCCTACGAGCAGTACTTC.

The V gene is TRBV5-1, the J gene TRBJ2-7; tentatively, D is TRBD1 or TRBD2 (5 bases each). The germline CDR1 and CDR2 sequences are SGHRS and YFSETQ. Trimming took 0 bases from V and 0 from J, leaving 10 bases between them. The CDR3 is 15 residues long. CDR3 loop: CASSLDPGTSYEQYF. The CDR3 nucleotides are TGCGCCAGCAGCTTGGACCCCGGGACCTCCTACGAGCAGTACTTC.

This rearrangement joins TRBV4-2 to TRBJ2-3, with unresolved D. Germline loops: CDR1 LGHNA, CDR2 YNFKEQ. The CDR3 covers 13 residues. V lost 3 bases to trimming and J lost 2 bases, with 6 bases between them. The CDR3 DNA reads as TGTGCCAGCAGCCAGAGACCCACAGATACGCAGTATTTT. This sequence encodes CASSQRPTDTQYF.

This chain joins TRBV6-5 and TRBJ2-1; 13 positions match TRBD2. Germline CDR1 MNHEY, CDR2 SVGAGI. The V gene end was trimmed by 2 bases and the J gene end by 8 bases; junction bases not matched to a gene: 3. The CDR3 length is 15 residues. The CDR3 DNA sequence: TGTGCCAGCAGTTACGGGACTAGCGGGGACTATGAGCAGTTCTTC. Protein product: CASSYGTSGDYEQFF.

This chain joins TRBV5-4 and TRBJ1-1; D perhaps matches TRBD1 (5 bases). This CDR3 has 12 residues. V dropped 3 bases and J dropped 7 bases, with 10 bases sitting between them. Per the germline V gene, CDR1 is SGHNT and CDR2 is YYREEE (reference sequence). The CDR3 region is CASSSGADEAFF. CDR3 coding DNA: TGTGCCAGCAGCTCCGGGGCAGATGAAGCTTTCTTT.